This TCR beta chain was recovered during a study of T-cell memory formation after mild COVID-19. V lost 1 base and J 4 bases, leaving 14 bases between the germline ends. CDR3 length: 16 amino acids. CDR1 and CDR2 (germline): SGHVS, FNYEAQ. The study's findings and limits: Chiefly within CM and EM were the contracting CD4+ clones; CD8+ ones were within EMRA.

On this clonotype itself: Its antigen remains unknown.

TCRalpha and TCRbeta libraries used 5'RACE with constant-segment primers and UMIs. One entry per CDR3 protein results from TCRdb running MiXCR on the 5' RACE reads. The sample lists about 110,000 distinct CDR3 sequences, approximately 15% occurring once. Sequenced material: PBMCs or a T cell subset sorted from them (not recorded which). The rearrangement links TRBV7-6 to TRBJ2-1, with a weak D call TRBD1 (6 bases). This TCR was recovered from an adult woman who had mild COVID-19 (a few samples of this study predate the infection). Cell type and time point are not known. The DNA of the CDR3 is TGTGCCAGCAGCTTAGGAGGGATACAGGGTTACAATGAGCAGTTCTTC. This codes for CASSLGGIQGYNEQFF.